The 10 T cell receptor beta chains below come from one sample, sequenced in a study of tumor-infiltrating lymphocytes in primary liver carcinoma. Between about 17 and 34 mg of unsorted bulk tissue served as the source from which RNA and DNA were co-extracted. A primer in the constant region served to generate TCR beta cDNA from about 470 ng of total RNA. The TCR beta library was amplified through three nested multiplex PCR rounds in a modified ARM-PCR procedure. It was with TRBV1-TRBV30 forward primers and a C-beta reverse primer that the first two PCR rounds were run, at roughly 9 cycles each. TCRdb called the multiplex PCR reads again in MiXCR, with one record for every CDR3 protein. The table shows around 120,000 distinct CDR3 sequences, with approximately 70% occurring only once. Source material: liver tumor tissue from sampling region 1. The sample's subset: tumor region T1, superior pole. Receptors were obtained from a woman aged 60 to 75 with primary liver carcinoma and hepatitis B virus infection.

This clonotype was seen ten or more times. The chain links TRBV5-4 to TRBJ2-5; D tentatively fits TRBD1 or TRBD2 (5 bases each). This CDR3 contains 15 residues. Between the trimmed V and J ends, which lost 0 bases and 1 base, there was a span of 10 bases. CDR1 and CDR2 from the germline V gene are SGHNT and YYREEE (reference sequence). In DNA, the CDR3 is TGTGCCAGCAGCTTGGGGTCAGGGACCCAAGAGACCCAGTACTTC. It is translated as CASSLGSGTQETQYF.

This chain connects TRBV5-6 to TRBJ2-5, with D maybe TRBD2 (6 bases). The germline gives CDR1 SGHDT, CDR2 YYEEEE. V lost 4 bases and J 5 bases, leaving 21 bases between the germline ends. This CDR3 contains 16 residues. The CDR3 spells CASSRIGAGRDETQYF. The DNA of the CDR3 is TGTGCCAGCAGCAGGATTGGGGCGGGAAGAGATGAGACCCAGTACTTC.

V usage is TRBV28 and J usage is TRBJ2-6; 11 positions match TRBD1. J was trimmed by 3 bases and V by 8 bases; bases with no gene match: 12. CDR1 is MDHEN, CDR2 SYDVKM, per germline. CDR3 length: 18 residues. The chain's CDR3 is CASFRGDRGNVGANVLTF. In nucleotides, the CDR3 is TGTGCCAGCTTCAGAGGGGACAGGGGGAATGTTGGGGCCAACGTCCTGACTTTC.

About this clonotype: A much larger clone differs from this one at a single base, so this may be a read error. The chain is built from TRBV28 and TRBJ2-5, with D uncertain. The CDR3 runs to 16 residues. Germline CDR1 and CDR2: MDHEN and SYDVKM. The CDR3 protein is CASSFPGRSIQETRYF. CDR3 coding DNA: TGTGCCAGCAGTTTTCCTGGACGGTCAATCCAAGAGACCCGGTACTTC.

In its sample, this clonotype was seen once. The chain employs TRBV7-9 and TRBJ1-4; a weak D match, TRBD1 (6 bases). The ends were cut back, 5 bases at V and 7 bases at J, with 17 bases in the middle. The germline gives CDR1 SEHNR, CDR2 FQNEAQ (reference sequence). CDR3 length: 15 amino acids. CDR3 sequence: CASSVTGRTCEKLFF. CDR3 DNA sequence: TGTGCCAGCAGCGTTACAGGGCGCACGTGTGAAAAACTGTTTTTT.

This clonotype was recorded many times. J is TRBJ2-1 and V is TRBV6-2 or TRBV6-3, with D perhaps matching TRBD1 (5 bases). V lost 7 bases, J lost 0 bases, and 19 bases lay in between. This CDR3 contains 17 residues. CDR1 and CDR2 from the germline V gene are MNHEY and SVGEGT. CDR3 in DNA: TGTGCCAGCACCACCCTGGGTGGGGCTTACTCCTACAATGAGCAGTTCTTC. It specifies CASTTLGGAYSYNEQFF.

The rearrangement joins TRBV14 to TRBJ1-4; possible D gene TRBD1, 5 bases. The CDR3 covers 13 residues. V shed 0 bases and J shed 8 bases, with 7 bases lying between them. Per germline, CDR1 SGHDN and CDR2 FVKESK. The CDR3 DNA sequence: TGTGCCAGCAGCCAAGATTGGGACGAAAAACTGTTTTTT. The encoded protein is CASSQDWDEKLFF.

Worth noting for this clonotype: A read error is possible here, since a much larger clone lies one base away. V gene TRBV12-3 or TRBV12-4 combines with J gene TRBJ2-1, with 7 positions matching TRBD1. The CDR3 is 17 amino acids. The CDR3 protein is CASRTTGARAAYNERFF. CDR3 nucleotides: TGTGCCAGCAGAACAACAGGGGCGAGGGCTGCATACAATGAGCGGTTCTTC.

This clonotype is large within its sample. The chain joins TRBV11-3 to TRBJ2-1, with 7 positions matching TRBD2. The CDR3 has 14 residues. The ends lost 1 base at V and 7 bases at J; junction bases unmatched: 4. Germline CDR1 SGHNT, CDR2 YENEEA. The CDR3 sequence: CASSLGGSTNEQFF. CDR3 nucleotide sequence: TGTGCCAGCAGCTTAGGCGGGAGCACTAATGAGCAGTTCTTC.

The sample holds a few counts of this clonotype. A much larger clone lies a single base off, so this may be a read error. The chain carries TRBV28 and TRBJ2-7; tentative D call: TRBD2 (6 bases). Germline V gene sequence: CDR1 MDHEN, CDR2 SYDVKM. This CDR3 contains 13 residues. Trimming removed 10 bases at V and 2 bases at J, with 15 bases between. CDR3 bases: TGTGCCACCGCCGGGACGGGGGCCTACGAGCAGTACTTC. Translation: CATAGTGAYEQYF.